These T cell receptor beta chains were read from a single sample in a study of shared clonotypes between healthy human individuals. The method was immunoSEQ multiplex PCR; TCRdb's version includes in-frame clones alone and lacks a portion of them. This table has roughly 660,000 clones, 90% appearing once. Sequenced: memory CD8+ T cells from PBMCs. These receptors were obtained from a man aged 18 to 30 in good health. Some clones in this sample may be carry-over from other donors' samples. CDR3s include the opening cysteine and the closing phenylalanine or tryptophan. D genes are given only for firm matches.

length	D	V	J	CDR3
19	NA	TRBV27	TRBJ2-2	CASSLWRGSGRADTGELFF
13	NA	TRBV10-2	TRBJ2-1	CASGGLRNWGQFF
14	NA	TRBV7-9	TRBJ2-2	CASSLAPEAGELFF
11	NA	TRBV2	TRBJ1-3	CAEKGGNTIYF
12	NA	TRBV11-2	TRBJ2-1	CASSPGVAELLF
15	NA	TRBV10-3	TRBJ1-5	CAISDLSSAAQPQHF
14	NA	TRBV9	TRBJ1-2	CASSVGGVNYGYTF
13	NA	TRBV14	TRBJ1-4	CASSQWGNEKLFF
16	NA	TRBV4-3	TRBJ2-1	CASSQGAQPPYNEQFF
18	NA	TRBV15	TRBJ1-5	CATSRGGGLVNSNQPQHF
14	TRBD1	TRBV18	TRBJ1-1	CASSPDRGSTEAFF
17	TRBD1	TRBV27	TRBJ2-4	CASSSRQGQYAKNIQYF
16	TRBD1	TRBV19	TRBJ1-2	CASSTTPPGGPGGYTF
13	TRBD2	TRBV6-5	TRBJ2-1	CASGGLAGNEQFF
18	TRBD2	TRBV4-1	TRBJ2-3	CASSQEPGLPPSTDTQYF